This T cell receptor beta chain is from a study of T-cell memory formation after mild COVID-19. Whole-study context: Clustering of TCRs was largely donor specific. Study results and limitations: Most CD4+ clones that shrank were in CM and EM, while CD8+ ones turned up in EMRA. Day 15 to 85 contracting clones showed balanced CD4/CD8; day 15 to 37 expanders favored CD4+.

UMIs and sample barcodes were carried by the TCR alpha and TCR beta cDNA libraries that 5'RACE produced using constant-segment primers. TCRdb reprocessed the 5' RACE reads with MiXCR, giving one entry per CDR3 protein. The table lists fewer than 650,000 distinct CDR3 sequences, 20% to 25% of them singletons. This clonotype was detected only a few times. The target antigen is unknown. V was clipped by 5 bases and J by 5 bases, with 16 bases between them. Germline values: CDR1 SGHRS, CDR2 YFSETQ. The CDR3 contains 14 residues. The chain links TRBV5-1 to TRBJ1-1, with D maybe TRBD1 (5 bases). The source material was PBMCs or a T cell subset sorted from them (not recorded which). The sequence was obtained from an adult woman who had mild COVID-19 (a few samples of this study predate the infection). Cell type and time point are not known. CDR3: CASSSRRGGTEAFF. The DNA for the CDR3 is TGCGCCAGCAGTTCCAGACGGGGGGGAACTGAAGCTTTCTTT.